A single sample gave rise to the 12 T cell receptor beta chains below, sequenced in a study of T cell changes during pregnancy in multiple sclerosis. Measured with immunoSEQ multiplex PCR; TCRdb has only the in-frame clones, and not every one. The table lists almost 95,000 clones, 92% of them singletons. The starting material was peripheral blood, obtained in the first trimester of pregnancy. The source of these receptors is a female donor with multiple sclerosis, enrolled in a pregnancy study.

This chain joins TRBV28 and TRBJ1-5; 11 bases are shared with TRBD1. The junction had 7 bases not matched to a gene; V was cut back by 6 bases and J by 6 bases. Per the germline V gene, CDR1 is MDHEN and CDR2 is SYDVKM. The CDR3 is made up of 15 amino acids. This CDR3 is CASRLRTGGVQPQHF. CDR3 DNA sequence: TGTGCCAGCAGACTTAGGACAGGGGGCGTTCAGCCCCAGCATTTT.

The chain is built from TRBV28 and TRBJ1-2; TRBD1 matches at 8 bases. The V gene's germline CDR1 is MDHEN and CDR2 SYDVKM. The J segment lost 2 bases and the V segment lost 6 bases, leaving 8 bases of the junction unmatched. The CDR3 consists of 15 residues. The CDR3 nucleotides are TGTGCCAGCAGGACCTCAGGGGGCGCGAACTATGGCTACACCTTC. Amino acids: CASRTSGGANYGYTF.

The chain couples TRBV2 to TRBJ2-2, with 7 bases matching TRBD2. CDR1 is SNHLY and CDR2 is FYNNEI in the germline V gene. The V segment lost 3 bases and the J segment 3 bases; nucleotides outside the gene matches: 13. This CDR3 is 18 amino acids long. The chain's CDR3 is CASSEDPSSGVHTGELFF. The CDR3 nucleotides read TGTGCCAGCAGTGAGGACCCCTCTAGCGGAGTACACACCGGGGAGCTGTTTTTT. The variable domain in full, with the rest retrieved from reference TRBV2 and TRBJ2-2, is EPEVTQTPSHQVTQMGQEVILRCVPISNHLYFYWYRQILGQKVEFLVSFYNNEISEKSEIFDDQFSVERPDGSNFTLKIRSTKLEDSAMYFCASSEDPSSGVHTGELFFGEGSRLTVL.

This clone was seen only once. This chain connects TRBV15 to TRBJ2-1; maybe TRBD1 (5 bases). The V end was cut by 0 bases, the J end by 6 bases, with 12 bases between. CDR3 length equals 15 residues. The germline CDR1 and CDR2 sequences are LNHNV and YYDKDF (reference sequence). The CDR3 region has the DNA TGTGCCACCAGCAGAGATAGGGCAGGGTCCAATGAGCAGTTCTTC. The encoded protein is CATSRDRAGSNEQFF.

The CDR3 sequence: CASSILDNSYNEQFF. DNA for the CDR3: TGTGCCAGTAGTATTCTGGACAACTCCTACAATGAGCAGTTCTTC. The chain combines TRBV19 with TRBJ2-1, with D perhaps matching TRBD1 (5 bases). CDR1 is LNHDA, CDR2 SQIVND, per germline (reference sequence). V was shortened by 3 bases and J by 0 bases, with 9 bases between the two germline ends. CDR3 length equals 15 residues.

The chain carries TRBV27 and TRBJ2-7; 11 bases are shared with TRBD1. Trimming took 4 bases from V and 2 from J; bases not matched to a gene: 4. CDR1 and CDR2 from the germline V gene are MNHEY and SMNVEV (reference sequence). The CDR3 sequence is 15 residues long. The CDR3 here is CASSSGTGGTYEQYF. The CDR3, as DNA: TGTGCCAGCAGTTCCGGGACAGGGGGGACCTACGAGCAGTACTTC.

The V and J genes are TRBV5-1 and TRBJ1-4; D may be TRBD1 (5 bases). The CDR3 loop spans 14 amino acids. Per germline, CDR1 SGHRS and CDR2 YFSETQ. Trimming removed 2 bases from V and 7 bases from J, with 12 bases in between. This chain's CDR3 is CASSLGQGSEKLFF. In nucleotides, the CDR3 is TGCGCCAGCAGCTTAGGGCAGGGTAGTGAAAAACTGTTTTTT.

V and J are TRBV19 and TRBJ1-2; D remains unclear. Germline V gives CDR1 LNHDA, CDR2 SQIVND (reference sequence). This CDR3 contains 13 residues. Trimming cost V 3 bases and J 4 bases, with 9 bases left between them. CDR3: CASSISRFYGYTF. The CDR3 DNA sequence: TGTGCCAGTAGTATTTCGAGGTTCTATGGCTACACCTTC. The full variable domain, rest sourced from reference TRBV19 and TRBJ1-2, is DGGITQSPKYLFRKEGQNVTLSCEQNLNHDAMYWYRQDPGQGLRLIYYSQIVNDFQKGDIAEGYSVSREKKESFPLTVTSAQKNPTAFYLCASSISRFYGYTFGSGTRLTVV.

The chain carries TRBV19 and TRBJ2-1, with 8 bases fitting TRBD1. The junction had 3 bases not matched to a gene; V was cut back by 6 bases and J by 2 bases. The CDR3 consists of 14 residues. Per the germline V gene, CDR1 is LNHDA and CDR2 is SQIVND (reference sequence). The CDR3 reads CASSPTGAYNEQFF. CDR3 in DNA: TGTGCCAGTAGCCCGACAGGGGCCTACAATGAGCAGTTCTTC.

In its sample, this clone was seen once. This chain links TRBV28 with TRBJ2-3; a possible D gene is TRBD2 (6 bases). V lost 5 bases to trimming and J lost 3 bases, with 18 bases between them. CDR3 length: 16 residues. Per the germline V gene, CDR1 is MDHEN and CDR2 is SYDVKM. The CDR3 is CASSAGGLTMTDTQYF. As DNA, the CDR3 is TGTGCCAGCAGTGCTGGAGGGCTAACGATGACAGATACGCAGTATTTT.

V usage is TRBV7-9 and J usage is TRBJ2-7, with TRBD1 identical over 8 bases. Looked up from germline, CDR1 is SEHNR and CDR2 is FQNEAQ (reference sequence). J gave up 2 bases and V 5 bases, and 2 bases lay outside the gene matches. There are 13 residues in the CDR3. The CDR3 sequence: CASSPDRAYEQYF. CDR3 coding DNA: TGTGCCAGCAGCCCGGACAGGGCCTACGAGCAGTACTTC.

The rearrangement joins TRBV4-3 to TRBJ2-1; 11 bases align to TRBD2. CDR1 and CDR2 from the germline V gene are LGHNA and YSLEER. The CDR3 runs to 17 residues. V was pared by 2 bases and J by 0 bases, with 3 bases of the junction left unmatched. In nucleotides, the CDR3 is TGCGCCAGCAGCCAACTTAGCGGGAGGGCCTCCTACAATGAGCAGTTCTTC. It translates to CASSQLSGRASYNEQFF.